The T cell receptor beta chain described here comes from a study of memory CD4+ T cells and cytomegalovirus serostatus. Single viable CD3+CD4+CD8-CD45RO+ cells were sorted as the memory CD4+ T cells. Assay used: immunoSEQ multiplex PCR; TCRdb lists only in-frame clones, some missing. The sample comprises roughly 84,000 clones, over 80% of which are singletons, and nearly 0.8% rests with the top ten. CDR1 and CDR2 from the germline V gene are SEHNR and FQNEAQ (reference sequence). The CDR3 is 12 amino acids. The germline V and J ends were trimmed by 3 bases and 2 bases, with 4 bases remaining between them.

Sequenced: memory CD4+ T cells from blood. This TCR derives from an adult in good health and CMV-seronegative. The genes are TRBV7-9 and TRBJ2-5, with D unclear. The CDR3 coding sequence is TGTGCCAGCAGCTTGGTACAAGAGACCCAGTACTTC. It yields the protein CASSLVQETQYF.